What follows is one T cell receptor (beta chain) and its context. As yet, its antigen is unknown. This sample was taken from a study of T-cell memory formation after mild COVID-19. Study in general: TCR clusters mostly belonged to single donors.

MiXCR, applied by TCRdb to the 5' RACE reads, yields one record per CDR3 protein. This sample has about 400,000 distinct CDR3 sequences, with 20% to 25% found just once. Study-wide points: Certain responding clones were present in pre-infection memory, suggesting participation of cross-reactive memory. Whether second-wave clones peaking at day 37 were SARS-CoV-2 specific went unconfirmed. For contracting clones, CD4+ ones sat mainly in CM and EM, CD8+ in EMRA.

Trimming took 1 base from V and 2 from J; bases not matched to a gene: 4. Germline lookup yields CDR1 KGHSH and CDR2 LQKENI. This CDR3 is built from 15 residues. The sequence was obtained from an adult woman who had mild COVID-19 (a few samples of this study predate the infection). Cell type and time point are not known. The sample was PBMCs or a T cell subset sorted from them (not recorded which). The rearrangement joins TRBV18 to TRBJ2-5, with 7 bases lining up with TRBD2. For the CDR3, the DNA is TGTGCCAGCTCACCACGGGACTACCAACAAGAGACCCAGTACTTC. It translates to CASSPRDYQQETQYF. Looking up the rest from reference TRBV18 and TRBJ2-5 gives the full variable domain: NAGVMQNPRHLVRRRGQEARLRCSPMKGHSHVYWYRQLPEEGLKFMVYLQKENIIDESGMPKERFSAEFPKEGPSILRIQQVVRGDSAAYFCASSPRDYQQETQYFGPGTRLLVL.